The 31 T cell receptor beta chains below come from one sample, sequenced in a study of PD-L1 blockade in urothelial cancer. Generated by immunoSEQ multiplex PCR, the TCRdb table keeps only in-frame clones and is missing some. The sample lists under 20,000 clones; around 81% were seen once. Stated time point: peripheral blood 6 weeks after treatment start. Sequencing used PBMCs, obtained around atezolizumab (anti-PD-L1) treatment. All receptors come from a man aged 45-60 years with urothelial cancer.

The V gene is TRBV10-3, the J gene TRBJ2-7; TRBD2 matches at 12 bases. In germline, CDR1 is ENHRY, CDR2 SYGVKD. The ends lost 2 bases at V and 5 bases at J; junction bases unmatched: 10. The CDR3 consists of 17 residues. DNA for the CDR3: TGTGCCATCAGTGAGCCTCGCGGACTAGCGGGAATCGACGAGCAGTACTTC. It translates to CAISEPRGLAGIDEQYF.

The genes are TRBV28 and TRBJ2-7; unclear D gene. V was pared by 7 bases and J by 3 bases, with 7 bases between. The germline CDR1 and CDR2 sequences are MDHEN and SYDVKM. CDR3 length: 11 residues. The CDR3 spells CASMQNYEQYV. The CDR3 DNA is TGTGCCAGCATGCAGAACTACGAGCAGTACGTC.

This clone was counted between two and nine times. V gene TRBV5-1 combines with J gene TRBJ2-1, with D unclear. The CDR3 has 13 amino acids. The germline gives CDR1 SGHRS, CDR2 YFSETQ. V was trimmed by 5 bases and J by 8 bases, leaving 14 bases between them. CDR3 coding DNA: TGCGCCAGCAGTATCGGCCCAAGCGATGAGCAGTTCTTC. Its protein is CASSIGPSDEQFF.

This chain uses TRBV16 with TRBJ1-1; D call uncertain. The CDR3 consists of 14 residues. V lost 4 bases to trimming and J lost 1 base, with 10 bases between them. Germline CDR1 and CDR2: KGHSY and FQNENV. CDR3 nucleotide sequence: TGTGCCAGCAGCCCCCAGACGGGGAACACTGAAGCTTTCTTT. This sequence encodes CASSPQTGNTEAFF. The full variable domain, with the rest looked up from reference TRBV16 and TRBJ1-1, is GEEVAQTPKHLVRGEGQKAKLYCAPIKGHSYVFWYQQVLKNEFKFLISFQNENVFDETGMPKERFSAKCLPNSPCSLEIQATKLEDSAVYFCASSPQTGNTEAFFGQGTRLTVV.

The chain joins TRBV30 to TRBJ1-5, with D possibly TRBD1 on 6 matching bases. Trimming pared 2 bases from V and 5 bases from J, leaving 10 bases between. CDR3 length: 13 residues. Per the germline V gene, CDR1 is GTSNPN and CDR2 is SVGIG (reference sequence). The DNA for the CDR3 is TGTGCCTGGAGTCTTAACAGGGATCAGCCCCAGCATTTT. Amino acid sequence: CAWSLNRDQPQHF.

This sequence joins TRBV6-1 and TRBJ1-1, with 7 bases that match TRBD1. Germline-derived CDR1 and CDR2 are MNHNS and SASEGT. J lost 4 bases, V lost 7 bases, and 6 bases had no gene match. The CDR3 consists of 13 residues. The CDR3, as DNA: TGTGCCAGCAAAGAACAGGGGCGCACTGAAGCTTTCTTT. Its translation is CASKEQGRTEAFF.

The chain couples TRBV18 to TRBJ2-3; tentative D call: TRBD2 (5 bases). The V end lost 0 bases, the J end lost 7 bases, and 14 bases lay between the germline ends. The CDR3 length is 15 residues. Looked up from germline, CDR1 is KGHSH and CDR2 is LQKENI. CDR3 nucleotides: TGTGCCAGCTCACCACCCCTAGGAGGTATGCATACGCAGTATTTT. This encodes CASSPPLGGMHTQYF.

This clone was picked up a small number of times. The rearrangement uses TRBV7-2 and TRBJ1-5, with TRBD1 identical over 9 bases. This CDR3 is 15 amino acids long. The V and J ends lost 4 bases and 2 bases, in that order; junction bases with no gene match: 3. Germline loops: CDR1 SGHTA, CDR2 FQGNSA. This chain's CDR3 is CASSSDRGGNQPQHF. In nucleotides, the CDR3 is TGTGCCAGCAGCTCGGACAGGGGTGGCAATCAGCCCCAGCATTTT.

The chain has TRBV18 and TRBJ2-3; D uncertain. The CDR3 is made up of 15 amino acids. Germline CDR1 and CDR2: KGHSH and LQKENI. The ends were cut back, 6 bases at V and 3 bases at J, with 16 bases in the middle. CDR3 region: CASSQNLQITDTQYF. For the CDR3, the DNA is TGTGCCAGCTCTCAGAACCTACAGATAACAGATACGCAGTATTTT.

This sequence joins TRBV2 and TRBJ2-7, with D unclear. Trimming cost V 6 bases and J 4 bases, with 7 bases left between them. CDR1 and CDR2 (germline): SNHLY, FYNNEI. The CDR3 is 11 residues long. The CDR3 DNA is TGTGCCAGCAGGAAGGAGTACGAGCAGTACTTC. It translates to CASRKEYEQYF.

In DNA form, the CDR3 reads TGTGCCAGCAGTCTACAAGCGGGTTACGAGCAGTACGTC. It translates to CASSLQAGYEQYV. This sequence joins TRBV6-6 and TRBJ2-7; possible D gene TRBD2, 6 bases. V was pared by 5 bases and J by 4 bases, with 12 bases between. CDR3 length: 13 residues. Germline CDR1 MNHNY, CDR2 SVGAGI (reference sequence).

The V call is TRBV27, the J call TRBJ1-5, with no clear D. The germline V gene has CDR1 MNHEY and CDR2 SMNVEV (reference sequence). V was clipped by 6 bases and J by 3 bases, with 18 bases between them. The CDR3 length is 16 residues. CDR3 loop: CASSLIGAGYNQPQHF. CDR3 in DNA: TGTGCCAGCAGCCTAATAGGAGCGGGCTACAATCAGCCCCAGCATTTT.

The rearrangement uses TRBV5-8 and TRBJ2-7; possible D gene TRBD1, 6 bases. Germline values: CDR1 SGHTS, CDR2 YDEGEE. The CDR3 runs 13 residues. V was pared by 0 bases and J by 6 bases, with 10 bases between. CDR3 loop: CASSLVGASEQYF. In DNA form, the CDR3 reads TGTGCCAGCAGCTTGGTGGGGGCTAGCGAGCAGTACTTC.

This clone has just one count. This chain joins TRBV6-6 and TRBJ2-7, with a tentative D call TRBD2 (6 bases). Germline V CDR1 and CDR2: MNHNY, SVGAGI (reference sequence). The V and J ends lost 0 bases and 3 bases respectively, with 12 bases between them. CDR3 size: 15 residues. As DNA, the CDR3 is TGTGCCAGCAGTTACTCGCATCCGGGAGACTACGAGCAGTACTTC. It yields the protein CASSYSHPGDYEQYF.

The CDR3 protein is CASSLQGAQVAGELFF. Written as DNA, the CDR3 is TGCGCCAGCAGCTTACAGGGGGCGCAGGTTGCCGGGGAGCTGTTTTTT. J is TRBJ2-2 and V is TRBV5-1, with TRBD1 matching 9 bases. The CDR3 is 16 amino acids. V lost 2 bases to trimming and J lost 6 bases; unmatched junction nucleotides: 8. Germline V gene lookup returns CDR1 SGHRS and CDR2 YFSETQ.

This clone was counted once. The genes are TRBV18 and TRBJ2-7, with 7 positions matching TRBD1. Germline loops: CDR1 KGHSH, CDR2 LQKENI. V dropped 5 bases and J dropped 10; count of bases not matched to a gene: 5. This CDR3 spans 11 amino acids. The CDR3 reads CASSATGTQYV. The CDR3 DNA follows: TGTGCCAGCTCAGCGACAGGGACCCAGTACGTC.

The chain recombines TRBV7-6 with TRBJ2-7, with a weak D call TRBD2 (6 bases). In germline, CDR1 is SGHVS, CDR2 FNYEAQ. The CDR3 runs to 14 residues. V was shortened by 1 base and J by 4 bases, with 11 bases between the two germline ends. The CDR3 sequence: CASSLDKAGYEQYF. CDR3 in DNA: TGTGCCAGCAGCTTAGATAAGGCGGGGTACGAGCAGTACTTC. The full variable domain, with the rest looked up from reference TRBV7-6 and TRBJ2-7, is GAGVSQSPRYKVTKRGQDVALRCDPISGHVSLYWYRQALGQGPEFLTYFNYEAQQDKSGLPNDRFSAERPEGSISTLTIQRTEQRDSAMYRCASSLDKAGYEQYFGPGTRLTVT.

The chain joins TRBV19 to TRBJ2-6; D not certain. Germline CDR1 reads LNHDA; CDR2 reads SQIVND (reference sequence). Trimming left V 3 bases short and J 0 bases short, with 6 bases between. The CDR3 length is 15 residues. CDR3 DNA sequence: TGTGCCAGTAGTATCGGCGGCTCTGGGGCCAACGTCCTGACTTTC. This sequence encodes CASSIGGSGANVLTF.

The chain couples TRBV7-9 to TRBJ2-5; no reliable D call. Trimming left V 4 bases short and J 4 bases short, with 10 bases between. CDR1 and CDR2 from the germline V gene are SEHNR and FQNEAQ (reference sequence). CDR3 length: 13 amino acids. The CDR3 sequence: CASSYLERETQYF. DNA for the CDR3: TGTGCCAGCAGCTACCTAGAGCGAGAGACCCAGTACTTC.

This clone occurred once. The rearrangement links TRBV5-4 to TRBJ2-1; 12 bases line up with TRBD2. CDR1 and CDR2 (germline): SGHNT, YYREEE (reference sequence). The trim removed 6 bases at V and 5 bases at J, leaving 3 bases unmatched. This CDR3 spans 14 amino acids. The CDR3, as DNA: TGTGCCAGCACACTAGCGGGGGGAAACAATGAGCAGTTCTTC. This codes for CASTLAGGNNEQFF.

V is TRBV5-1 and J is TRBJ2-4, with no clear D. There are 14 residues in the CDR3. CDR1 and CDR2 (germline): SGHRS, YFSETQ. Trimming pared 0 bases from V and 0 bases from J, leaving 4 bases between. DNA of the CDR3: TGCGCCAGCAGCTTGGAACTAGCCAAAAACATTCAGTACTTC. It specifies CASSLELAKNIQYF. The full variable domain, rest sourced from reference TRBV5-1 and TRBJ2-4, is KAGVTQTPRYLIKTRGQQVTLSCSPISGHRSVSWYQQTPGQGLQFLFEYFSETQRNKGNFPGRFSGRQFSNSRSEMNVSTLELGDSALYLCASSLELAKNIQYFGAGTRLSVL.

V and J are TRBV5-6 and TRBJ2-1, with 8 bases fitting TRBD1. The CDR3 loop spans 15 amino acids. Germline CDR1 is SGHDT and CDR2 is YYEEEE. Losses at the gene ends were 4 bases for V and 12 bases for J; bases not matched to a gene: 15. The CDR3 loop is CASSGRGRDASGQFF. CDR3 nucleotide sequence: TGTGCCAGCAGCGGCAGGGGGCGAGATGCCTCCGGGCAGTTCTTC.

This sequence joins TRBV6-1 and TRBJ1-4; weak D call: TRBD1 (6 bases). Trimming left V 6 bases short and J 8 bases short, with 13 bases between. The CDR3 consists of 13 residues. Germline V gene lookup returns CDR1 MNHNS and CDR2 SASEGT. The CDR3 DNA reads as TGTGCCAGCAGACGGGACAATGGCGAAAAACTGTTTTTT. It codes for CASRRDNGEKLFF.

J is TRBJ2-7 and V is TRBV29-1; TRBD2 agrees at 12 bases. The trim removed 4 bases at V and 3 bases at J, leaving 4 bases unmatched. Germline V gene data show CDR1 as SQVTM and CDR2 as ANQGSEA. The CDR3 consists of 14 residues. CDR3 sequence reads: CSVGKTSGSYEQYF. CDR3 nucleotide sequence: TGCAGCGTTGGAAAGACTAGCGGGAGCTACGAGCAGTACTTC.

The rearrangement joins TRBV6-6 to TRBJ1-5; 12 nucleotides agree with TRBD1. CDR3 size: 15 residues. Unmatched junction bases numbered 6, after V lost 6 bases and J lost 6 bases. CDR1 is MNHNY, CDR2 SVGAGI, per germline (reference sequence). The CDR3: CASSPGTGGSQPQHF. The CDR3 bases are TGTGCCAGCAGCCCTGGGACAGGGGGCAGTCAGCCCCAGCATTTT.

The chain couples TRBV5-8 to TRBJ1-1; TRBD1 aligns across 8 bases. CDR3 length equals 16 residues. The V gene end was trimmed by 4 bases and the J gene end by 1 base; junction bases not matched to a gene: 9. Germline V gives CDR1 SGHTS, CDR2 YDEGEE. Written as DNA, the CDR3 is TGTGCCAGCAGCAATCCTCTAGGACAGGGGAACACTGAAGCTTTCTTT. Translating it yields CASSNPLGQGNTEAFF.

V gene TRBV5-1 combines with J gene TRBJ2-5, with D possibly being TRBD1 (5 bases). CDR1 and CDR2 from the germline V gene are SGHRS and YFSETQ. Trimming removed 0 bases at V and 3 bases at J, with 6 bases between. The CDR3 loop spans 13 amino acids. DNA for the CDR3: TGCGCCAGCAGCTTGGCAGGGAAAGAGACCCAGTACTTC. It translates to CASSLAGKETQYF.

The chain joins TRBV2 to TRBJ2-2; possibly TRBD1 for D (5 bases). CDR1 and CDR2 from the germline V gene are SNHLY and FYNNEI. Trimming took 6 bases from V and 4 from J, leaving 12 bases between them. CDR3 length equals 14 residues. CDR3 DNA: TGTGCCAGCAGAGACAGACTTCGCACCGGGGAGCTGTTTTTT. It translates to CASRDRLRTGELFF.

The chain uses TRBV5-1 and TRBJ1-2; TRBD1 aligns across 7 bases. J gave up 1 base and V 4 bases, and 13 bases lay outside the gene matches. This CDR3 comprises 17 residues. Germline V gene data show CDR1 as SGHRS and CDR2 as YFSETQ. This CDR3 is CASSLRTGGRDNYGYTF. The CDR3, as DNA: TGCGCCAGCAGCCTCCGGACAGGTGGTAGGGATAACTATGGCTACACCTTC.

The CDR3 DNA sequence: TGCAGCGGACGACAGGGGACAACTAATGAAAAACTGTTTTTT. Protein: CSGRQGTTNEKLFF. V gene TRBV29-1 combines with J gene TRBJ1-4, with 8 bases aligning to TRBD1. The germline gives CDR1 SQVTM, CDR2 ANQGSEA. The CDR3 has 14 amino acids. Germline trimming cut 7 bases from V and 0 bases from J; bases unmatched to any gene: 4.

V is TRBV28 and J is TRBJ1-3; D is possibly TRBD1 (5 bases). Looked up from germline, CDR1 is MDHEN and CDR2 is SYDVKM. The CDR3 runs 17 residues. V gave up 3 bases and J gave up 1 base, with 16 bases separating them. The DNA of the CDR3 is TGTGCCAGCAGTTTCGCCGGGACTGGTGGATCTGGAAACACCATATATTTT. Amino acid sequence: CASSFAGTGGSGNTIYF.